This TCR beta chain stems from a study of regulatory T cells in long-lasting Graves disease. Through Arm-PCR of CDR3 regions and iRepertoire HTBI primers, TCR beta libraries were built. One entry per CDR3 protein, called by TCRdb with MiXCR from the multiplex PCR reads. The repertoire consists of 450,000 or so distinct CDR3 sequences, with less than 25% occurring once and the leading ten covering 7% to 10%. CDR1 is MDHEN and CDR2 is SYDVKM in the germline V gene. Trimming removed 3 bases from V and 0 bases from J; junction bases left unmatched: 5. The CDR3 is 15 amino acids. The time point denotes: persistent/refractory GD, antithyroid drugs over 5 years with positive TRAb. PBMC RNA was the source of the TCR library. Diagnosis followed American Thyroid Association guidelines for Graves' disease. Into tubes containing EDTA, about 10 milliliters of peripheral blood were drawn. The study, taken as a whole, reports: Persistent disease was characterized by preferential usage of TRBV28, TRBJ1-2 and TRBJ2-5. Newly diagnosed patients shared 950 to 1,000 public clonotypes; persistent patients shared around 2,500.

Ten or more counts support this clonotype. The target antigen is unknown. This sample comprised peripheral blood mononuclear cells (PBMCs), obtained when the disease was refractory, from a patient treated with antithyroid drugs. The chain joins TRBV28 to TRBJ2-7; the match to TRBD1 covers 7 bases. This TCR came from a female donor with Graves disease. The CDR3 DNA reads TGTGCCAGCAGTTTGGACAGGTTCTACTCCTACGAGCAGTACTTC. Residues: CASSLDRFYSYEQYF.